The 2 T cell receptor beta chains reported below all come from one sample, sequenced in a study of T cells after yellow fever vaccination (dated by TCRdb to between 2018 and 2021). Reading the label with the study, this specimen's treatment or condition is: live attenuated yellow fever vaccine strain. The protocol used for the library was 5' RACE. The listed sequencing device is Illumina NovaSeq 6000. TCRdb ran its own pipeline on the public reads, namely fastp trimming at Q25 and MiXCR clone calling, and kept in-frame beta chains. Entries are consolidated by CDR3 protein sequence, retaining the most common genes and DNA. The sample data list around 310,000 distinct CDR3 sequences, and 3.5% to 4.5% of these were observed just once. Together, the top ten hold just under 20% of the sample. Here the sequenced sample was PBMCs, taken 15 days after the yellow fever booster vaccination. These receptors were taken from a young man who received the YFV17D yellow fever vaccine.

This clonotype was counted at least ten times. The chain carries TRBV5-1 and TRBJ2-2; weak D call: TRBD1 (6 bases). V was shortened by 1 base and J by 4 bases, with 14 bases between the two germline ends. The CDR3 runs to 16 residues. Germline V lookup: CDR1 SGHRS, CDR2 YFSETQ. The DNA for the CDR3 is TGCGCCAGCAGCTTGCTCCAGGGGTCAATCACCGGGGAGCTGTTTTTT. This gives the protein CASSLLQGSITGELFF.

V gene TRBV27 combines with J gene TRBJ2-3; 8 bases agree with TRBD2. The CDR3 has 17 residues. The V gene end was trimmed by 8 bases and the J gene end by 0 bases; junction bases not matched to a gene: 13. Germline V gene lookup returns CDR1 MNHEY and CDR2 SMNVEV (reference sequence). DNA for the CDR3: TGTGCCAGCGCGACCGCCGGGGGGGCCTCTAGCACAGATACGCAGTATTTT. Translation: CASATAGGASSTDTQYF.